The 18 T cell receptor beta chains reported below all come from one sample, sequenced in a study of blood T cell repertoires in COVID-19. Sequencing used immunoSEQ multiplex PCR; TCRdb keeps in-frame clones, though not all of them. The table has tens of thousands of clones, 85% seen once. What was sequenced was peripheral blood. These receptors all stem from a human donor in a cohort sampled during active COVID-19.

The chain recombines TRBV27 with TRBJ1-5; 7 bases agree with TRBD1. The germline V gene encodes CDR1 MNHEY and CDR2 SMNVEV (reference sequence). The CDR3 has 18 amino acids. Trimming took 3 bases from V and 2 from J; bases not matched to a gene: 13. CDR3 protein: CASSFRGLEGAGNQPQHF. CDR3 sequence (DNA): TGTGCCAGCAGTTTTAGGGGGCTGGAAGGGGCTGGCAATCAGCCCCAGCATTTT.

In its sample, this clone ranks as large. The V and J genes are TRBV19 and TRBJ2-3; 11 nucleotides match TRBD2. This CDR3 has 17 residues. Germline V gene sequence: CDR1 LNHDA, CDR2 SQIVND (reference sequence). J lost 2 bases, V lost 6 bases, and 10 bases had no gene match. The CDR3 DNA reads TGTGCCAGTAGGGCTTCCGGGACTAGCGGATACACAGATACGCAGTATTTT. This sequence encodes CASRASGTSGYTDTQYF.

A few counts support this clone. The CDR3 nucleotides are TGTGCCAGCAGCCCGGGACTAGCGGGAGATTCCCCCAATGAGCAGTTCTTC. As protein: CASSPGLAGDSPNEQFF. This chain joins TRBV4-2 and TRBJ2-1; 14 bases agree with TRBD2. CDR1 LGHNA and CDR2 YNFKEQ come from the germline V gene. With V trimmed by 4 bases and J by 6 bases, 8 bases remained unmatched. The CDR3 consists of 17 residues.

The V and J genes are TRBV28 and TRBJ2-3, with D perhaps TRBD2 (5 bases). Germline CDR1 and CDR2: MDHEN and SYDVKM. The CDR3 has 17 amino acids. The V end lost 3 bases, the J end lost 4 bases, and 20 bases lay between the germline ends. The CDR3 DNA reads TGTGCCAGCAGTTTCTCTTGGCTAGCCACCGGCTCAGATACGCAGTATTTT. This codes for CASSFSWLATGSDTQYF.

The V and J genes are TRBV7-2 and TRBJ2-7, with 13 bases aligning to TRBD2. The CDR3 has 16 residues. Germline V gene sequence: CDR1 SGHTA, CDR2 FQGNSA. Germline trimming cut 5 bases from V and 2 bases from J; bases unmatched to any gene: 6. CDR3 nucleotide sequence: TGTGCCAGCAGCCGGACTAGCGGGAGTTCCACCTACGAGCAGTACTTC. Its translation: CASSRTSGSSTYEQYF.

For the CDR3, the DNA is TGTGCCAGCAGTATTTTCCAGGGCCGGGAGACCCAGTACTTC. It specifies CASSIFQGRETQYF. This sequence joins TRBV6-5 and TRBJ2-5; the D gene is possibly TRBD1 (5 bases). V was shortened by 5 bases and J by 5 bases, with 15 bases between the two germline ends. The CDR3 sequence is 14 residues long. Germline CDR1 reads MNHEY; CDR2 reads SVGAGI.

This chain links TRBV9 with TRBJ2-2; 12 nucleotides agree with TRBD2. V was clipped by 0 bases and J by 4 bases; unmatched bases: 4. Germline V gives CDR1 SGDLS, CDR2 YYNGEE. The CDR3 runs to 17 residues. The CDR3 reads CASSVGLAGAGTGELFF. The CDR3 coding sequence is TGTGCCAGCAGCGTAGGACTAGCGGGGGCCGGCACCGGGGAGCTGTTTTTT.

This clone was detected only once. The genes are TRBV29-1 and TRBJ1-2; 11 nucleotides agree with TRBD1. Germline V lookup: CDR1 SQVTM, CDR2 ANQGSEA. The junction had 5 bases not matched to a gene; V was cut back by 3 bases and J by 5 bases. The CDR3 is made up of 14 amino acids. The CDR3 loop reads CSVERTGGKYGYTF. The DNA of the CDR3 is TGCAGCGTTGAGCGGACAGGGGGCAAGTATGGCTACACCTTC.

The chain recombines TRBV4-2 with TRBJ2-7, with D maybe TRBD2 (5 bases). Germline values: CDR1 LGHNA, CDR2 YNFKEQ. The CDR3 sequence is 13 residues long. Trimming removed 0 bases at V and 4 bases at J, with 7 bases between. The CDR3: CASSQDRGYEQYF. CDR3 nucleotides: TGTGCCAGCAGCCAAGATCGGGGTTACGAGCAGTACTTC.

The genes are TRBV6-2 or TRBV6-3 and TRBJ2-1, with a weak D call TRBD1 (5 bases). Germline lookup yields CDR1 MNHEY and CDR2 SVGEGT. V gave up 5 bases and J gave up 10 bases, with 12 bases separating them. The CDR3 length is 12 residues. The CDR3, as DNA: TGTGCCAGCAGTCTTGGGGCAGGGGAGCAGTTCTTC. Translated, it gives CASSLGAGEQFF.

This clone appeared a few times. The chain combines TRBV6-5 with TRBJ2-7, with D perhaps matching TRBD1 (6 bases). This CDR3 is 15 amino acids long. The germline V gene encodes CDR1 MNHEY and CDR2 SVGAGI. The ends were cut back, 4 bases at V and 6 bases at J, with 19 bases in the middle. The CDR3 DNA is TGTGCCAGCAGTTGGGGGAACAGGGTTAGGGCCGAGCAGTACTTC. Protein: CASSWGNRVRAEQYF.

V and J are TRBV5-1 and TRBJ1-1, with 8 bases fitting TRBD1. Germline trimming cut 2 bases from V and 12 bases from J; bases unmatched to any gene: 6. This CDR3 has 12 amino acids. The germline V gene encodes CDR1 SGHRS and CDR2 YFSETQ. The CDR3 nucleotides read TGCGCCAGCAGCTTAGGGGGACAGGCCTCTTTCTTT. Residues: CASSLGGQASFF.

The rearrangement links TRBV2 to TRBJ1-5; 10 nucleotides line up with TRBD1. V was pared by 7 bases and J by 7 bases, with 10 bases of the junction left unmatched. CDR3 length: 15 residues. Germline V gene lookup returns CDR1 SNHLY and CDR2 FYNNEI. CDR3 region: CASMRDRGFFQPQHF. The CDR3, as DNA: TGTGCCAGCATGAGGGACAGGGGATTTTTCCAGCCCCAGCATTTT.

This clone was picked up one time. The chain has TRBV14 and TRBJ2-5; D unresolved. Trimming removed 4 bases at V and 2 bases at J, with 14 bases between. Germline V gene lookup returns CDR1 SGHDN and CDR2 FVKESK. This CDR3 region has 15 residues. CDR3 amino acids: CASSPRQLRQETQYF. Written as DNA, the CDR3 is TGTGCCAGCAGCCCGCGACAACTTAGGCAAGAGACCCAGTACTTC.

The rearrangement joins TRBV15 to TRBJ2-1, with D tentatively TRBD1 (8 bases). The V gene lost 7 bases and the J gene lost 0 bases, with 16 bases spanning the gap. The CDR3 contains 16 residues. CDR1 is LNHNV and CDR2 is YYDKDF in the germline V gene (reference sequence). CDR3 residues: CATNPTGDYSYNEQFF. The CDR3 region has the DNA TGTGCCACCAATCCGACAGGGGACTACTCCTACAATGAGCAGTTCTTC.

The chain carries TRBV29-1 and TRBJ2-1; 7 bases are a match to TRBD2. The ends lost 7 bases at V and 2 bases at J; junction bases unmatched: 8. The CDR3 has 14 amino acids. CDR1 and CDR2 (germline): SQVTM, ANQGSEA. CDR3 nucleotide sequence: TGCAGCGCCTCCGAAAGCGGGACCTACAATGAGCAGTTCTTC. Encoded protein: CSASESGTYNEQFF.

J is TRBJ2-2 and V is TRBV9, with 9 nucleotides matching TRBD2. This CDR3 comprises 16 residues. The germline V gene has CDR1 SGDLS and CDR2 YYNGEE. The trim removed 4 bases at V and 1 base at J, leaving 5 bases unmatched. The DNA for the CDR3 is TGTGCCAGCAGCCAGACTAGCGGTATGAACACCGGGGAGCTGTTTTTT. It encodes CASSQTSGMNTGELFF. Based on the CDR3 plus reference TRBV9 and TRBJ2-2, the full variable domain is DSGVTQTPKHLITATGQRVTLRCSPRSGDLSVYWYQQSLDQGLQFLIQYYNGEERAKGNILERFSAQQFPDLHSELNLSSLELGDSALYFCASSQTSGMNTGELFFGEGSRLTVL.

This clone was observed a handful of times. The CDR3 DNA reads as TGTGCCTGGAAACCGACAGGGGACTATTCACCCCTCCACTTT. As protein: CAWKPTGDYSPLHF. V usage is TRBV30 and J usage is TRBJ1-6, with TRBD1 identical over 8 bases. The CDR3 is 14 amino acids. Germline loops: CDR1 GTSNPN, CDR2 SVGIG (reference sequence). V gave up 4 bases and J gave up 8 bases; unmatched junction bases: 7.